This TCR beta chain was observed in a study of T cells after yellow fever vaccination (dated by TCRdb to between 2017 and 2020). About the investigation overall: The SMART-Seq v4 Ultra Low Input RNA kit was used to prepare libraries from fractions with low cell numbers. To follow T-cell clones before and after primary and booster YFV17D yellow fever vaccination, bulk TCR alpha and beta repertoires were sequenced over time. Two healthy male donors made up the cohort, one aged 18 to 29 years and the other aged 30 to 40 years. Blood was drawn at multiple timepoints before and after primary and secondary immunization, with bulk PBMC replicates and cell subsets isolated. Study-wide conclusions, independent of this receptor: The secondary T-cell response was weaker than the primary response but faster, peaking on day 5 instead of day 15. Most clones expanded after primary vaccination (approximately 95% of CD4 and around 88% of CD8) were re-detected after the booster, suggesting that broad memory maintenance occurred. Because abundant contaminating clonotypes from the bulk population could be contained in FACS-sorted repertoires, computational filtering was required. Because the study included only a couple of donors, the extent to which the findings can be generalized is limited. A small fraction of clonotypes appeared in both the CD4 and CD8 compartments, likely as a result of convergent recombination.

According to the study, the label for this sample's treatment or condition signals: live attenuated yellow fever vaccine strain. Two biological replicates of bulk PBMCs were collected at each blood-draw timepoint. A standard Ficoll-Paque protocol was used to isolate PBMCs from peripheral blood. RNA was extracted with TriZol from bulk PBMCs, CD4 and CD8 fractions, and dextramer-positive and dextramer-negative fractions. TCR cDNA was made using 5'RACE template switching, a step that added a universal primer site and unique molecular identifiers. cDNA synthesis was primed from both the TCR alpha and TCR beta constant segments. Library amplification involved two PCR steps, and the second step added sample barcodes and sequencing adapters. Sequencing of the libraries was done on either Illumina HiSeq 2500 (2x100 bp) or NovaSeq (2x150 bp). Processing in the source paper ran as follows. MIGEC was used to demultiplex reads and collapse the reads into UMI consensus sequences, and MiXCR was used for V(D)J alignment. Vaccine-responding clonotypes were identified with edgeR using replicate PBMC samples, with FDR below 0.01 and a log2 fold change above 5 up to day 15 being required. Each bulk clonotype received a CD4 or CD8 identity based on whether the sequenced CD4 or CD8 repertoire contained that clonotype at higher abundance. TCRdb reprocessed the public reads (quality trimming at Q25 with fastp, clone calling with MiXCR) and kept in-frame beta chains. Rows are unified per CDR3 protein, each entry keeping the most common DNA and genes. It is TCRdb's table, rather than the study itself, that gives the V and J calls and clone size. The sample includes 360,000 or so distinct CDR3 sequences, with roughly 12% observed a single time. In total, the top ten clones hold roughly 18% of the sample.

Worth noting for this clonotype: Its specific antigen is unknown. The sample holds no much larger clone one base away, and base qualities are not on file.

Sequenced here: PBMCs, sampled on the day of the first yellow fever vaccination. The clonotype originates from a man between 18 and 29 years old who received the YFV17D yellow fever vaccine.

The DNA sequence is TGTGCCAGCAGTTTTAGTTCGGGGAGCTCCTATAATTCACCCCTCCACTTT. It encodes CASSFSSGSSYNSPLHF. The sequence links TRBV12-3 or TRBV12-4 to TRBJ1-6, with the D gene call left open. The V and J ends are trimmed by 3 bases and 0 bases, leaving 12 bases between them. Counted from cysteine to phenylalanine, this CDR3 has 17 amino acids. Of the read, only the CDR3 DNA is kept; its 51 bases are in frame from base 1.